This T cell receptor (beta chain) was retrieved from a study of blood T cells in healthy people across ages. In its sample, this clonotype was seen many times. The CDR3 contains 11 residues. Deletions cut 5 bases from V and 8 bases from J, with 9 bases between. Looked up from germline, CDR1 is SGHTA and CDR2 is FQGNSA. PCR was performed a second time for roughly 7 to 12 cycles using a sample-barcoded 5' primer and a J-beta primer mix. TCRdb processed the 5' RACE reads anew with MiXCR; each CDR3 protein has one entry. The table includes roughly 700,000 distinct CDR3 sequences, roughly 32% detected once.

Sequenced: blood. V usage is TRBV7-2 and J usage is TRBJ1-2; D uncertain. This TCR was sampled from a woman of 80 years or more in good health. The CDR3, as DNA: TGTGCCAGCAGCCCCGTGGGGGGCTACACCTTC. It yields the protein CASSPVGGYTF.